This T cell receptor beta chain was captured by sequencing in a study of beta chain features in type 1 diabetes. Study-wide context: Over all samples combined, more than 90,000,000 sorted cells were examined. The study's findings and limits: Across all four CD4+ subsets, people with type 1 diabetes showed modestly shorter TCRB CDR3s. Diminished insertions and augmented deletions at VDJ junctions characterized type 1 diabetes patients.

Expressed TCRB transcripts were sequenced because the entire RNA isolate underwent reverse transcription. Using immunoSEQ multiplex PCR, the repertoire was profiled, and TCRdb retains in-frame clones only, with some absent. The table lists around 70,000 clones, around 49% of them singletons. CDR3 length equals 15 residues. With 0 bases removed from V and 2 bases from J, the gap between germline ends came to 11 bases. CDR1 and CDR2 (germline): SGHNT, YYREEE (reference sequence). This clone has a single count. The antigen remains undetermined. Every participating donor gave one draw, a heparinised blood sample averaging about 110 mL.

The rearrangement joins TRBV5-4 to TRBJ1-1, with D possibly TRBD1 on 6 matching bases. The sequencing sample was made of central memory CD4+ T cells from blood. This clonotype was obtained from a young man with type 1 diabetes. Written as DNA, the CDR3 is TGTGCCAGCAGCTTGGAAGGCAGGGGAAACACTGAAGCTTTCTTT. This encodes CASSLEGRGNTEAFF. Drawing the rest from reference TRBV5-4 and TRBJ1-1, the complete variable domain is ETGVTQSPTHLIKTRGQQVTLRCSSQSGHNTVSWYQQALGQGPQFIFQYYREEENGRGNFPPRFSGLQFPNYSSELNVNALELDDSALYLCASSLEGRGNTEAFFGQGTRLTVV.